The entry that follows covers one TCR beta chain sequence. Its antigen remains unknown. This record comes from a study of T cell responses to AZD1222 COVID-19 vaccine. The CDR3 is 19 residues long. CDR1 and CDR2 from the germline V gene are SGHRS and YFSETQ. V was pared by 0 bases and J by 2 bases, with 15 bases of the junction left unmatched. Produced via immunoSEQ multiplex PCR; TCRdb's table is partial and in-frame only. The sample contains 75,000 to 95,000 clones, about 87% of which appear only once. Regarding the study as a whole: Unmutated variant regions are reportedly targeted by nearly half of spike-specific TCRs. Clonal diversity was possibly underestimated; the donors were predominantly white British and more often female. Sampled repertoires all dated from after the peak T cell response. Spike was spanned by vaccine-associated CD4 TCRs, which were dominant at 160-218 and 743-854.

The source material was peripheral blood, sampled 28 days after the second dose of the MenACWY control vaccine. The sequence came from an adult who received the MenACWY meningococcal vaccine as a control. The chain has TRBV5-1 and TRBJ2-3; 7 bases map to TRBD2. In nucleotides, the CDR3 is TGCGCCAGCAGCTTGGTGTCAGGGACCGGAGCGGGGCCCACAGATACGCAGTATTTT. As protein: CASSLVSGTGAGPTDTQYF.